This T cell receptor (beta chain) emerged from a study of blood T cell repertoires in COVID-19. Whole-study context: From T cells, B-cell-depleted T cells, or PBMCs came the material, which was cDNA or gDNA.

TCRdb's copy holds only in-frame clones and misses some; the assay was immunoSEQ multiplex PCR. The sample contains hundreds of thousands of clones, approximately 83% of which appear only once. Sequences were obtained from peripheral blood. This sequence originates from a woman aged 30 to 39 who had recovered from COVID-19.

The CDR3 here is CASSGSWASGRNTGELFF. The DNA for the CDR3 is TGTGCCAGCAGCGGGAGCTGGGCTAGCGGGAGAAACACCGGGGAGCTGTTTTTT. This chain connects TRBV7-2 to TRBJ2-2; TRBD2 aligns across 10 bases. Germline V gene sequence: CDR1 SGHTA, CDR2 FQGNSA. The CDR3 spans 18 residues. V lost 5 bases to trimming and J lost 2 bases; unmatched junction nucleotides: 11.